Described below is a single T cell receptor beta chain sequence and its context. Its target is not known. From germline, CDR1 is SQVTM and CDR2 ANQGSEA. V lost 5 bases to trimming and J lost 2 bases; unmatched junction nucleotides: 5. This CDR3 has 14 residues. Method: immunoSEQ multiplex PCR; TCRdb's copy keeps in-frame clones and lacks some. The table records more than 9,500 clones, about 87% of them present only once. This record comes from a study of lymphopenia after photon versus proton radiotherapy. Findings and caveats of the study: Better survival with proton therapy was suggested as possible, not demonstrated. Proton therapy kept repertoires fairly stable, unlike photons, which gained effector/memory cells. After lymphocyte nadir, photon-treated repertoires showed oligoclonal expansion, especially CD8+ Temra. In patients who died, overall survival fell as post-nadir TCR diversity dropped more.

This chain joins TRBV29-1 and TRBJ2-2; 7 nucleotides match TRBD1. The sequence was collected from a man aged 55 to 70 with pancreatic cancer. Material: peripheral blood, obtained from a patient treated with photon-based radiotherapy. CDR3 protein: CSVRDRRNTGELFF. CDR3 nucleotides: TGCAGCGTTCGGGACAGAAGAAACACCGGGGAGCTGTTTTTT.